The sequence of this T cell receptor (beta chain) was determined in a study of Ad26.COV2.S vaccination and SARS-CoV-2 variants. Study-level background: Donor was in the COV1001 Ad26.COV2.S trial arm. Findings of the study overall: Overall T cell responses may have been underestimated by the analyses of TCR breadth and depth.

Concerning this clone: The antigen is not known.

The CDR3 runs to 14 residues. CDR1 ENHRY and CDR2 SYGVKD come from the germline V gene. V was pared by 4 bases and J by 2 bases, with 11 bases between. Stated treatment: some 20 received Ad26.COV2.S at low or high dose, single or two shots; several received placebo; per-sample allocation not given. Samples analyzed were those drawn on day 63 after the first vaccine or placebo injection. The donor's status was that of an adult aged 18-55 years in Boston. The data were produced by immunoSEQ multiplex PCR, yet TCRdb's version contains in-frame clones alone and is incomplete. The sample contains approximately 400,000 clones, around 84% of which appear only once.

Here the sequenced sample was peripheral blood, taken in a trial of Ad26.COV2.S vaccine versus placebo. The V call is TRBV10-3, the J call TRBJ1-1, with D hard to call. The receptor comes from a person between 18 and 65 years old who received the Ad26.COV2.S COVID-19 vaccine or a placebo. Here the CDR3 reads CAISGHSLNTEAFF. In nucleotides, the CDR3 is TGTGCCATCAGTGGCCATAGCTTAAACACTGAAGCTTTCTTT.